This T cell receptor (beta chain) was profiled in a study of blood T cell repertoires in COVID-19. Study in general: Specimens from acute and convalescent COVID-19 originated in the United States, Italy and Spain.

The cohort comprised adults aged roughly 18 to 95 years residing in 24 US areas. Clinical histories supplied by participants themselves formed the basis of cohort assignment. For recovered donors of Cohort 3, there were two negative PCRs, clearance, or symptom resolution. The assay was immunoSEQ multiplex PCR, and TCRdb's table has in-frame clones only and misses some. Of 200,000 to 250,000 clones detected, just under 90% appear once; the ten largest clones hold less than 1.5%. The ends lost 6 bases at V and 7 bases at J; junction bases unmatched: 4. Germline values: CDR1 SNHLY, CDR2 FYNNEI. This CDR3 has 13 amino acids.

The sample comprised PBMCs or T cells enriched from blood (not recorded which). This chain connects TRBV2 to TRBJ2-2, with TRBD1 identical over 8 bases. The sequence derives from a young man who had recovered from COVID-19. As DNA, the CDR3 is TGTGCCAGCAGGGACAGGGAAATCGGGGAGCTGTTTTTT. Amino acids: CASRDREIGELFF. Based on the CDR3 plus reference TRBV2 and TRBJ2-2, the full variable domain is EPEVTQTPSHQVTQMGQEVILRCVPISNHLYFYWYRQILGQKVEFLVSFYNNEISEKSEIFDDQFSVERPDGSNFTLKIRSTKLEDSAMYFCASRDREIGELFFGEGSRLTVL.